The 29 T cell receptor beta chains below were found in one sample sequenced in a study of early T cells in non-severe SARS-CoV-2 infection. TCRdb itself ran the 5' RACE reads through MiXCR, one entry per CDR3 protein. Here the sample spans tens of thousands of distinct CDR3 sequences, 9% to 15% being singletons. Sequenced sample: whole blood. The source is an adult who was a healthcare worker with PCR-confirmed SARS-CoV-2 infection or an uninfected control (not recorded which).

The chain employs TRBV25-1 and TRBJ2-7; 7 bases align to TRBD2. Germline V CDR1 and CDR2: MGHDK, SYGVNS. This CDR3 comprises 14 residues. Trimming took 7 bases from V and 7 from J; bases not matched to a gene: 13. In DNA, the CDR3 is TGTGCCAGCATCCCGGACGGGTGGGGGGGAGAGCAGTACTTC. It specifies CASIPDGWGGEQYF.

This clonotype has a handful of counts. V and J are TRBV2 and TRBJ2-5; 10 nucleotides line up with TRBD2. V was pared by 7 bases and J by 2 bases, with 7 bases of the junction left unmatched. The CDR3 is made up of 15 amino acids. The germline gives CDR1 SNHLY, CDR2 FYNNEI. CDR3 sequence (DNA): TGTGCCAGCACCCTCGGACTAGCGGATCAAGAGACCCAGTACTTC. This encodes CASTLGLADQETQYF.

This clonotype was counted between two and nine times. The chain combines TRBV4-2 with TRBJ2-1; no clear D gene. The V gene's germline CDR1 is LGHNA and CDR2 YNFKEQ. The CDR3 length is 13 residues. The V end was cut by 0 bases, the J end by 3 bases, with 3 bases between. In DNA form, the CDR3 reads TGTGCCAGCAGCCAAGATAACTACAATGAGCAGTTCTTC. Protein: CASSQDNYNEQFF.

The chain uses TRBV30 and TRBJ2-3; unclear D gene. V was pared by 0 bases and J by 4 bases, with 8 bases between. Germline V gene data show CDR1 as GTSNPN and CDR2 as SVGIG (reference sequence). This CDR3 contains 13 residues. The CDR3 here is CAWSVAGPDTQYF. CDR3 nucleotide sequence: TGTGCCTGGAGTGTAGCTGGCCCAGATACGCAGTATTTT.

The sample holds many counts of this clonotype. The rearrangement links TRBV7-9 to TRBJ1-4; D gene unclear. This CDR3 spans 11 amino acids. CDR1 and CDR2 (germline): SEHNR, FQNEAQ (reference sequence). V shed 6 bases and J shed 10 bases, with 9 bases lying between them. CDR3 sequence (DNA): TGTGCCAGCAGTGCCGGGATAAAACTGTTTTTT. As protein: CASSAGIKLFF.

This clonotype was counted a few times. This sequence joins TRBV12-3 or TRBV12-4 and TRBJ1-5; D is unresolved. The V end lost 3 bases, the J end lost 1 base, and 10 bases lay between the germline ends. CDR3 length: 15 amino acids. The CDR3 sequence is CASSFLGMSNQPQHF. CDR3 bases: TGTGCCAGCAGTTTTCTAGGGATGAGCAATCAGCCCCAGCATTTT.

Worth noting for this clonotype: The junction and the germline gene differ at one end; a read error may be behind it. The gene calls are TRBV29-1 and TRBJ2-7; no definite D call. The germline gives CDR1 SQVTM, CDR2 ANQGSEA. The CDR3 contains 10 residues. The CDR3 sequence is CSVGWPLQVF. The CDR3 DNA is TGCAGCGTTGGTTGGCCCTTACAAGTCTTC.

The CDR3 bases are TGTGCCAGCAGTTCTGGAGATGGGACAGGGCCATACGAGCAGTACTTC. Protein: CASSSGDGTGPYEQYF. J is TRBJ2-7 and V is TRBV27; 9 bases align to TRBD1. This CDR3 has 16 residues. The V segment lost 4 bases and the J segment 4 bases; nucleotides outside the gene matches: 11. Germline CDR1 reads MNHEY; CDR2 reads SMNVEV (reference sequence).

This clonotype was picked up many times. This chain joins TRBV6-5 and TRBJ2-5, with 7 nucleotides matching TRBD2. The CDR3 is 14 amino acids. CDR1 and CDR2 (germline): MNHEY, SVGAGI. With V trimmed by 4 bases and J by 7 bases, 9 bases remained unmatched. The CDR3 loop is CASSSAGVLGTQYF. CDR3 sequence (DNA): TGTGCCAGCAGTTCGGCGGGAGTCTTGGGGACCCAGTACTTC.

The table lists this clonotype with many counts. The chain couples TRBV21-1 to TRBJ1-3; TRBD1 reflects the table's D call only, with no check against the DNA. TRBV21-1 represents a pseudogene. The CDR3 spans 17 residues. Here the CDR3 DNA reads TGTGCCAGCAGCAAAGCACATCGGACAGACTCCGTTAACACCATATATTTT. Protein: CASSKAHRTDSVNTIYF.

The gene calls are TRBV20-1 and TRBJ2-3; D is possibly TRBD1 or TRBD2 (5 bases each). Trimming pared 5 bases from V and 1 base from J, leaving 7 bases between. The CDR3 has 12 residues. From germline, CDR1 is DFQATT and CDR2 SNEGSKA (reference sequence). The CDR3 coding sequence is TGCAGTGCTGGGGGAGGCACAGATACGCAGTATTTT. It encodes CSAGGGTDTQYF.

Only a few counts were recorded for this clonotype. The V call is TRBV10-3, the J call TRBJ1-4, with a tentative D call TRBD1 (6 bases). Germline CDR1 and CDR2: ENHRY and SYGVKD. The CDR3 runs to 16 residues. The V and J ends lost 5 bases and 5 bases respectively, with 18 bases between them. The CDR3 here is CAISQTGGQANEKLFF. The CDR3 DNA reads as TGTGCCATCAGTCAGACCGGGGGACAAGCGAATGAAAAACTGTTTTTT.

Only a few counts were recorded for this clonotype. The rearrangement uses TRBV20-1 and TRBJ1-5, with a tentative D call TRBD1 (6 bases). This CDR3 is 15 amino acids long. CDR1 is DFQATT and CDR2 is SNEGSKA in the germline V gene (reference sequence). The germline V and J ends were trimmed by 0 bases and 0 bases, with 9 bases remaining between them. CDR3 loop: CSARETGYSNQPQHF. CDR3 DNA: TGCAGTGCTAGAGAAACAGGGTATAGCAATCAGCCCCAGCATTTT.

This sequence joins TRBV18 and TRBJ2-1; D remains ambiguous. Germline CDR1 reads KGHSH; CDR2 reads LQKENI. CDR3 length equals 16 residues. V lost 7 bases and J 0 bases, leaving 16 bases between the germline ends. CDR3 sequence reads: CASFSAGESSYNEQFF. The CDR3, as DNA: TGTGCCAGCTTCTCAGCCGGAGAGAGCTCCTACAATGAGCAGTTCTTC.

The CDR3 DNA is TGTGCCAGCAGACCTGGACAGGGCTATGGAGAGACCCAGTACTTC. Residues: CASRPGQGYGETQYF. V is TRBV6-6 and J is TRBJ2-5; 8 nucleotides align to TRBD1. This CDR3 has 15 residues. Germline V CDR1 and CDR2: MNHNY, SVGAGI (reference sequence). The V and J ends lost 6 bases and 4 bases, in that order; junction bases with no gene match: 10.

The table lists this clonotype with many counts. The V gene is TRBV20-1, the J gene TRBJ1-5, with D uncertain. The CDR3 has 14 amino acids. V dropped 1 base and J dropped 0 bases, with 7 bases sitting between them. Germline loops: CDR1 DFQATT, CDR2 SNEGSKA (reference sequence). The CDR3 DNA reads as TGCAGTGCTAGAGGGGGATATAGCAATCAGCCCCAGCATTTT. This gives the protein CSARGGYSNQPQHF.

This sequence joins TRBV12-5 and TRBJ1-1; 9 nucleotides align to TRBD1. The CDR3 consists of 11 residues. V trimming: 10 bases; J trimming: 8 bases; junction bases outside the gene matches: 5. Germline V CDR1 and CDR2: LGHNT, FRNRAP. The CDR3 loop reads CAMGGTGEAFF. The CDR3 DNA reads TGTGCTATGGGGGGGACAGGGGAAGCTTTCTTT.

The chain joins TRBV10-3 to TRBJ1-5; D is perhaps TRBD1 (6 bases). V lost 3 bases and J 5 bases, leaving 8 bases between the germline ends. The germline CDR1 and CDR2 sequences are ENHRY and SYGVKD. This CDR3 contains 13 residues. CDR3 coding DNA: TGTGCCATCAGTGAAGGGGGGCATCAGCCCCAGCATTTT. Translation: CAISEGGHQPQHF.

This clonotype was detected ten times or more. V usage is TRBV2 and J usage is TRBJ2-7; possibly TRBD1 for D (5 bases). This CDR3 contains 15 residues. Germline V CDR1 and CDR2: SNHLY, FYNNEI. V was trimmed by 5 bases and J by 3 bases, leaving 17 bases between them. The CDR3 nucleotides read TGTGCCAGCAGTCCAGGGTTTAGCCGCCACTACGAGCAGTACTTC. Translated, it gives CASSPGFSRHYEQYF. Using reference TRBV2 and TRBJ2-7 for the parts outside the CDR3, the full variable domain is EPEVTQTPSHQVTQMGQEVILRCVPISNHLYFYWYRQILGQKVEFLVSFYNNEISEKSEIFDDQFSVERPDGSNFTLKIRSTKLEDSAMYFCASSPGFSRHYEQYFGPGTRLTVT.

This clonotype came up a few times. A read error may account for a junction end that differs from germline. The CDR3 DNA reads as TGTGCTAGCAGCTCGGGACAGGGAGGATTTGGCCAAGAGACCCAGTACTTC. Residues: CASSSGQGGFGQETQYF. The genes are TRBV7-7 and TRBJ2-5; TRBD1 agrees at 9 bases. CDR1 and CDR2 (germline): SSHAT, FNYEAQ (reference sequence). The CDR3 is 17 amino acids.

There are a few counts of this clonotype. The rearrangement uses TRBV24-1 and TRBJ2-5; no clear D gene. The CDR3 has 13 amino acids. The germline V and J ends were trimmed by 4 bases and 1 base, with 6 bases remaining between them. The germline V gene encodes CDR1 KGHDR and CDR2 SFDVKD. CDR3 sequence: CATSDRPQETQYF. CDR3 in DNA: TGTGCCACCAGTGACCGTCCCCAAGAGACCCAGTACTTC.

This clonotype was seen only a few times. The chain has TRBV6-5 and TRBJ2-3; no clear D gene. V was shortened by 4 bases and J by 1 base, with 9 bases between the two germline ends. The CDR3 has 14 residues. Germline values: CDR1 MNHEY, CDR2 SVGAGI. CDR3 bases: TGTGCCAGCAGTTTAAGTCCTGGCACAGATACGCAGTATTTT. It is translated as CASSLSPGTDTQYF.

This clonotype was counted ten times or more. The CDR3 bases are TGTGCCAGCAGCTTAGGGGGACAGGGAGTCCGGCACACCATATATTTT. It specifies CASSLGGQGVRHTIYF. V is TRBV7-9 and J is TRBJ1-3, with TRBD1 identical over 9 bases. Germline-derived CDR1 and CDR2 are SEHNR and FQNEAQ (reference sequence). This CDR3 has 16 amino acids. J lost 8 bases, V lost 1 base, and 9 bases had no gene match.

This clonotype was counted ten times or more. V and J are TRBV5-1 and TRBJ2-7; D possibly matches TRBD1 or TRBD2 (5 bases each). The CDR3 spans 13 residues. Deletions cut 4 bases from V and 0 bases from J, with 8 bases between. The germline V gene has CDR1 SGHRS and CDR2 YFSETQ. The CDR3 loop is CASSEGSSYEQYF. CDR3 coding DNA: TGCGCCAGCAGCGAGGGGAGCTCCTACGAGCAGTACTTC.

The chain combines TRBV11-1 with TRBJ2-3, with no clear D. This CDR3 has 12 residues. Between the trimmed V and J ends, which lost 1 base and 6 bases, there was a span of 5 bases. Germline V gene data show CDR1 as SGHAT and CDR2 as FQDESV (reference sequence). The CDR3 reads CASSLVRDTQYF. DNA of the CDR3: TGTGCCAGCAGCTTAGTTCGGGATACGCAGTATTTT.

The CDR3 reads CASSPRTGSLAGANVLTF. CDR3 in DNA: TGTGCCAGTAGTCCCCGGACAGGGTCGTTGGCTGGGGCCAACGTCCTGACTTTC. J is TRBJ2-6 and V is TRBV19; 8 bases are shared with TRBD1. CDR3 length equals 18 residues. Trimming removed 5 bases from V and 2 bases from J; junction bases left unmatched: 11. The germline V gene encodes CDR1 LNHDA and CDR2 SQIVND (reference sequence).

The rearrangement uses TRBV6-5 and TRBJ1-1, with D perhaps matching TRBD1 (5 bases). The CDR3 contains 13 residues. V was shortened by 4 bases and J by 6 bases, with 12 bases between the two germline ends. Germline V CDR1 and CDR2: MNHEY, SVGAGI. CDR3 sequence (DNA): TGTGCCAGCAGTTCCAGGGTTCCTCCTGAAGCTTTCTTT. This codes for CASSSRVPPEAFF.

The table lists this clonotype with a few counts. CDR3 DNA sequence: TGCAGTGCTGCATCGGCCTACGAGCAGTACTTC. Translated, it gives CSAASAYEQYF. The V and J genes are TRBV20-1 and TRBJ2-7, with D hard to call. CDR3 length equals 11 residues. V lost 5 bases and J lost 2, with 7 bases in between. Germline V gene data show CDR1 as DFQATT and CDR2 as SNEGSKA (reference sequence).

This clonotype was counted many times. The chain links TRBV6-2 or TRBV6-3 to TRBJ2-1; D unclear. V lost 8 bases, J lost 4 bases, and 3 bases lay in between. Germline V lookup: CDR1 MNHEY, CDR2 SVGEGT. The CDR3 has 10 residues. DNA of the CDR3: TGTGCCAGCGGATACAATGAGCAGTTCTTC. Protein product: CASGYNEQFF.